The rows below give T cell receptor beta chains drawn from one sample of a study of cytomegalovirus exposure and HLA in healthy donors. Data came from immunoSEQ multiplex PCR; TCRdb stores just in-frame clones and leaves some out. In the table there are over 120,000 clones, 70% to 80% of which are singletons. Sequencing used PBMCs. Receptors were obtained from a woman aged 55-69 years in good health and CMV-seropositive. The CDR3 runs from the conserved cysteine through the conserved F or W. Each record gives: clone size, D gene, J gene, V gene, CDR3 protein, CDR3 DNA. A D gene is named only where the DNA matches it firmly. Not every row has a clone size; where given, it reads once, few, many or a size class.

abundance: -; d_gene: TRBD2; j_gene: TRBJ2-2; v_gene: TRBV5-1; CDR3aa: CASSLEPSGRTGELFF; CDR3nt: TGCGCCAGCAGCTTGGAGCCTAGCGGGCGCACCGGGGAGCTGTTTTTT
abundance: -; d_gene: -; j_gene: TRBJ2-4; v_gene: TRBV7-2; CDR3aa: CASSYRVGIQYF; CDR3nt: TGTGCCAGCAGCTACAGGGTTGGCATTCAGTACTTC
abundance: -; d_gene: TRBD1; j_gene: TRBJ2-7; v_gene: TRBV6-5; CDR3aa: CASSSGTGATYEQYF; CDR3nt: TGTGCCAGCAGTTCCGGGACAGGGGCGACCTACGAGCAGTACTTC
abundance: -; d_gene: TRBD1; j_gene: TRBJ2-5; v_gene: TRBV28; CDR3aa: CASRAGQGVGETQYF; CDR3nt: TGTGCCAGCAGGGCCGGACAGGGAGTTGGGGAGACCCAGTACTTC
abundance: few; d_gene: -; j_gene: TRBJ1-2; v_gene: TRBV19; CDR3aa: CASKNRVIDGYTF; CDR3nt: TGTGCCAGTAAGAACAGGGTGATAGATGGCTACACCTTC
abundance: -; d_gene: TRBD1; j_gene: TRBJ1-1; v_gene: TRBV28; CDR3aa: CASRETGTGEAFF; CDR3nt: TGTGCCAGCAGGGAGACCGGGACAGGTGAAGCTTTCTTT
abundance: -; d_gene: TRBD1; j_gene: TRBJ1-1; v_gene: TRBV30; CDR3aa: CAWRKGGNTEAFF; CDR3nt: TGTGCCTGGAGAAAAGGGGGCAACACTGAAGCTTTCTTT
abundance: few; d_gene: -; j_gene: TRBJ1-2; v_gene: TRBV2; CDR3aa: CASSADGYNYGYTF; CDR3nt: TGTGCCAGCAGCGCTGACGGGTACAACTATGGCTACACCTTC
abundance: -; d_gene: TRBD2; j_gene: TRBJ2-3; v_gene: TRBV29-1; CDR3aa: CSVDTSGRADTQYF; CDR3nt: TGCAGCGTTGACACTAGCGGGAGGGCAGATACGCAGTATTTT
abundance: -; d_gene: TRBD1; j_gene: TRBJ1-1; v_gene: TRBV5-8; CDR3aa: CASSQRDRDRAFF; CDR3nt: TGTGCCAGCAGCCAGCGGGACAGGGATAGGGCTTTCTTT
abundance: -; d_gene: -; j_gene: TRBJ2-1; v_gene: TRBV6-1; CDR3aa: CASLPPSVYNEQFF; CDR3nt: TGTGCCAGCCTCCCCCCCTCGGTTTACAATGAGCAGTTCTTC
abundance: -; d_gene: -; j_gene: TRBJ2-6; v_gene: TRBV11-1; CDR3aa: CASSLRGSALGANVLTF; CDR3nt: TGTGCCAGCAGCTTAAGGGGGAGCGCCCTGGGGGCCAACGTCCTGACTTTC
abundance: -; d_gene: -; j_gene: TRBJ2-1; v_gene: TRBV6-5; CDR3aa: CASRRGEGRNEQFF; CDR3nt: TGTGCCAGCAGGAGGGGGGAGGGCCGAAATGAGCAGTTCTTC
abundance: few; d_gene: TRBD1; j_gene: TRBJ1-1; v_gene: TRBV25-1; CDR3aa: CASSEPETGHTEAFF; CDR3nt: TGTGCCAGCAGTGAACCAGAGACAGGGCACACTGAAGCTTTCTTT
abundance: few; d_gene: TRBD1; j_gene: TRBJ1-1; v_gene: TRBV29-1; CDR3aa: CSVLTGAGGTEAFF; CDR3nt: TGCAGCGTCCTCACAGGGGCCGGTGGGACTGAAGCTTTCTTT
abundance: -; d_gene: TRBD1; j_gene: TRBJ1-5; v_gene: TRBV6-5; CDR3aa: CASRTGETSNQPQHF; CDR3nt: TGTGCCAGCAGGACAGGGGAAACTAGCAATCAGCCCCAGCATTTT
abundance: -; d_gene: TRBD1; j_gene: TRBJ1-2; v_gene: TRBV6-1; CDR3aa: CASRRDSTNYGYTF; CDR3nt: TGTGCCAGCAGACGGGACAGTACTAACTATGGCTACACCTTC
abundance: once; d_gene: -; j_gene: TRBJ1-1; v_gene: TRBV7-9; CDR3aa: CASSSLRTDSMNTEAFF; CDR3nt: TGTGCCAGCAGCTCACTTCGGACAGACTCGATGAACACTGAAGCTTTCTTT
abundance: -; d_gene: -; j_gene: TRBJ1-1; v_gene: TRBV28; CDR3aa: CASTRSPGETEAFF; CDR3nt: TGTGCCAGCACCCGGTCACCAGGGGAAACTGAAGCTTTCTTT
abundance: -; d_gene: -; j_gene: TRBJ1-2; v_gene: TRBV27; CDR3aa: CASSRSGLQRGYTF; CDR3nt: TGTGCCAGCAGTCGATCGGGTCTCCAGCGGGGCTACACCTTC
abundance: -; d_gene: -; j_gene: TRBJ2-7; v_gene: TRBV7-2; CDR3aa: CASSPSGGYEQYF; CDR3nt: TGTGCCAGCAGCCCGAGCGGCGGGTACGAGCAGTACTTC
abundance: few; d_gene: TRBD1; j_gene: TRBJ1-5; v_gene: TRBV5-8; CDR3aa: CASSAGTDSNQPQHF; CDR3nt: TGTGCCAGCAGCGCCGGGACAGATAGCAATCAGCCCCAGCATTTT
abundance: few; d_gene: -; j_gene: TRBJ2-6; v_gene: TRBV19; CDR3aa: CASSSDSAGANVLTF; CDR3nt: TGTGCCAGTAGTTCGGACAGTGCTGGGGCCAACGTCCTGACTTTC
abundance: -; d_gene: -; j_gene: TRBJ1-5; v_gene: TRBV13; CDR3aa: CASSLGRFNQPQHF; CDR3nt: TGTGCCAGCAGCTTAGGCAGGTTCAATCAGCCCCAGCATTTT
abundance: few; d_gene: -; j_gene: TRBJ1-4; v_gene: TRBV9; CDR3aa: CASSVGVLSNEKLFF; CDR3nt: TGTGCCAGCAGCGTAGGAGTCTTGAGTAATGAAAAACTGTTTTTT
abundance: -; d_gene: -; j_gene: TRBJ2-7; v_gene: TRBV5-1; CDR3aa: CASSLPSYEQYF; CDR3nt: TGCGCCAGCAGCTTACCCAGTTACGAGCAGTACTTC
abundance: -; d_gene: -; j_gene: TRBJ1-1; v_gene: TRBV2; CDR3aa: CASRPQPTNTEAFF; CDR3nt: TGTGCCAGCAGACCACAGCCAACGAACACTGAAGCTTTCTTT
abundance: few; d_gene: TRBD1; j_gene: TRBJ2-2; v_gene: TRBV6-1; CDR3aa: CASRQGANTGELFF; CDR3nt: TGTGCCAGCCGACAGGGGGCGAACACCGGGGAGCTGTTTTTT
abundance: -; d_gene: TRBD2; j_gene: TRBJ2-1; v_gene: TRBV27; CDR3aa: CASSLSASGSLYNEQFF; CDR3nt: TGTGCCAGCAGTTTATCGGCTAGCGGGAGTCTATACAATGAGCAGTTCTTC
abundance: few; d_gene: -; j_gene: TRBJ1-5; v_gene: TRBV30; CDR3aa: CAWSRVLGNQPQHF; CDR3nt: TGTGCCTGGAGTCGGGTCCTTGGCAATCAGCCCCAGCATTTT
abundance: -; d_gene: TRBD2; j_gene: TRBJ2-1; v_gene: TRBV5-1; CDR3aa: CASSYGTSGRPNEQFF; CDR3nt: TGCGCCAGCAGCTACGGGACTAGCGGGAGGCCCAATGAGCAGTTCTTC
abundance: -; d_gene: -; j_gene: TRBJ1-2; v_gene: TRBV2; CDR3aa: CASSESGRTYGYTF; CDR3nt: TGTGCCAGCAGTGAAAGCGGACGTACCTATGGCTACACCTTC
abundance: -; d_gene: -; j_gene: TRBJ2-5; v_gene: TRBV12-1; CDR3aa: CASSSGTGIQETQYF; CDR3nt: TGTGCCAGCAGTTCCGGGACAGGGATCCAAGAGACCCAGTACTTC
abundance: few; d_gene: -; j_gene: TRBJ2-2; v_gene: TRBV9; CDR3aa: CASSVSPGRDTGELFF; CDR3nt: TGTGCCAGCAGCGTATCGCCGGGGAGAGACACCGGGGAGCTGTTTTTT
abundance: -; d_gene: TRBD1; j_gene: TRBJ1-2; v_gene: TRBV9; CDR3aa: CASETGQVSDYGYTF; CDR3nt: TGTGCCAGCGAAACGGGACAGGTATCGGACTATGGCTACACCTTC
abundance: few; d_gene: -; j_gene: TRBJ1-1; v_gene: TRBV4-1; CDR3aa: CASSQEGLNTEAFF; CDR3nt: TGCGCCAGCAGCCAAGAGGGCCTGAACACTGAAGCTTTCTTT
abundance: -; d_gene: -; j_gene: TRBJ1-1; v_gene: TRBV30; CDR3aa: CAWSTRGWMNTEAFF; CDR3nt: TGTGCCTGGAGTACCCGGGGGTGGATGAACACTGAAGCTTTCTTT
abundance: once; d_gene: TRBD2; j_gene: TRBJ2-5; v_gene: TRBV4-1; CDR3aa: CASSQALTSGQETQYF; CDR3nt: TGCGCCAGCAGCCAAGCCCTGACTAGCGGGCAAGAGACCCAGTACTTC
abundance: once; d_gene: TRBD2; j_gene: TRBJ2-1; v_gene: TRBV11-2; CDR3aa: CASSLFGLAGVNEQFF; CDR3nt: TGTGCCAGCAGCTTATTTGGACTAGCGGGAGTCAATGAGCAGTTCTTC
abundance: -; d_gene: -; j_gene: TRBJ2-2; v_gene: TRBV18; CDR3aa: CASSPLLGSNTGELFF; CDR3nt: TGTGCCAGCTCACCATTACTAGGGTCGAACACCGGGGAGCTGTTTTTT
abundance: once; d_gene: -; j_gene: TRBJ1-2; v_gene: TRBV19; CDR3aa: CASSTGGGLSGASNYGYTF; CDR3nt: TGTGCCAGTAGTACCGGAGGGGGGCTGAGCGGGGCCTCTAACTATGGCTACACCTTC
abundance: -; d_gene: TRBD1; j_gene: TRBJ2-7; v_gene: TRBV6-1; CDR3aa: CASSPGTGNEQYF; CDR3nt: TGTGCCAGCAGTCCCGGGACAGGGAATGAGCAGTACTTC
abundance: -; d_gene: TRBD2; j_gene: TRBJ2-5; v_gene: TRBV11-2; CDR3aa: CASSRASGSRETQYF; CDR3nt: TGTGCCAGCAGCCGGGCTAGCGGGAGCAGGGAGACCCAGTACTTC
abundance: -; d_gene: -; j_gene: TRBJ1-1; v_gene: TRBV5-1; CDR3aa: CASSSSGMNTEAFF; CDR3nt: TGCGCCAGCAGCTCTTCAGGGATGAACACTGAAGCTTTCTTT
abundance: -; d_gene: -; j_gene: TRBJ2-5; v_gene: TRBV6-6; CDR3aa: CASSYSSGKQETQYF; CDR3nt: TGTGCCAGCAGTTACTCGTCAGGGAAACAAGAGACCCAGTACTTC
abundance: once; d_gene: -; j_gene: TRBJ1-1; v_gene: TRBV10-1; CDR3aa: CASSEQGLGTEAFF; CDR3nt: TGCGCCAGCAGTGAACAGGGTTTGGGCACTGAAGCTTTCTTT
abundance: -; d_gene: -; j_gene: TRBJ1-2; v_gene: TRBV4-1; CDR3aa: CASSQDTANYGYTF; CDR3nt: TGCGCCAGCAGCCAAGATACAGCTAACTATGGCTACACCTTC
abundance: -; d_gene: -; j_gene: TRBJ2-5; v_gene: TRBV19; CDR3aa: CASSIDGGRQETQYF; CDR3nt: TGTGCCAGTAGTATAGACGGGGGGCGTCAGGAGACCCAGTACTTC
abundance: -; d_gene: TRBD1; j_gene: TRBJ1-1; v_gene: TRBV6-5; CDR3aa: CASSRAGQTNTEAFF; CDR3nt: TGTGCCAGCAGTCGTGCGGGACAGACGAACACTGAAGCTTTCTTT
abundance: -; d_gene: TRBD2; j_gene: TRBJ2-2; v_gene: TRBV9; CDR3aa: CASSVGPGTKRTGELFF; CDR3nt: TGTGCCAGCAGCGTAGGCCCCGGGACTAAACGCACCGGGGAGCTGTTTTTT
abundance: -; d_gene: TRBD2; j_gene: TRBJ2-7; v_gene: TRBV5-4; CDR3aa: CASSFLAGGDYEQYF; CDR3nt: TGTGCCAGCAGCTTTCTAGCGGGGGGGGACTACGAGCAGTACTTC
abundance: -; d_gene: TRBD2; j_gene: TRBJ2-1; v_gene: TRBV11-2; CDR3aa: CASSARLAGYNEQFF; CDR3nt: TGTGCCAGCAGCGCCAGACTAGCGGGTTACAATGAGCAGTTCTTC
abundance: -; d_gene: TRBD1; j_gene: TRBJ1-1; v_gene: TRBV25-1; CDR3aa: CASSELEGQGSTEAFF; CDR3nt: TGTGCCAGCAGTGAATTGGAGGGACAGGGAAGCACTGAAGCTTTCTTT
abundance: -; d_gene: TRBD2; j_gene: TRBJ2-1; v_gene: TRBV7-7; CDR3aa: CASSLAFASGYNEQFF; CDR3nt: TGTGCCAGCAGCTTAGCTTTCGCTAGCGGGTACAATGAGCAGTTCTTC
abundance: -; d_gene: -; j_gene: TRBJ1-5; v_gene: TRBV6-6; CDR3aa: CASSYPDTINQPQHF; CDR3nt: TGTGCCAGCAGTTACCCCGACACGATTAATCAGCCCCAGCATTTT
abundance: -; d_gene: -; j_gene: TRBJ2-2; v_gene: TRBV2; CDR3aa: CASSLGNTGELFF; CDR3nt: TGTGCCAGCAGTCTCGGTAACACCGGGGAGCTGTTTTTT
abundance: -; d_gene: -; j_gene: TRBJ2-7; v_gene: TRBV14; CDR3aa: CASSQDGSGVGYEQYF; CDR3nt: TGTGCCAGCAGCCAAGATGGGTCGGGAGTAGGCTACGAGCAGTACTTC
abundance: -; d_gene: -; j_gene: TRBJ2-7; v_gene: TRBV4-1; CDR3aa: CASSLRSTYEQYF; CDR3nt: TGCGCCAGCAGTCTCCGGTCCACCTACGAGCAGTACTTC
abundance: once; d_gene: TRBD1; j_gene: TRBJ1-2; v_gene: TRBV5-4; CDR3aa: CASSLGGQGVYGYTF; CDR3nt: TGTGCCAGCAGCTTGGGGGGACAGGGCGTCTATGGCTACACCTTC